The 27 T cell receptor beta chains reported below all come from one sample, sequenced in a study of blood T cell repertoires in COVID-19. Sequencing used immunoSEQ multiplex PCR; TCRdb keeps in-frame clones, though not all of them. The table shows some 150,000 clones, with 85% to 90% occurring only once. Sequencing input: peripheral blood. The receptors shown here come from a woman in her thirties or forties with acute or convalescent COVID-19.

CDR3 loop: CASSLAHGGGSPLHF. The CDR3 DNA reads TGTGCCAGCAGCTTAGCGCACGGGGGGGGATCACCCCTCCACTTT. V usage is TRBV7-6 and J usage is TRBJ1-6, with D perhaps TRBD1 (5 bases). Germline V CDR1 and CDR2: SGHVS, FNYEAQ. CDR3 size: 15 residues. Trimming cost V 0 bases and J 10 bases, with 13 bases left between them.

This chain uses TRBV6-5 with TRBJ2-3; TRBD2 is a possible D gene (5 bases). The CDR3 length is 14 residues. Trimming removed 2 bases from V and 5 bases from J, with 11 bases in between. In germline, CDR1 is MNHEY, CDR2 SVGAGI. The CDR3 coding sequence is TGTGCCAGCAGTTACGAGGGAGACGGAGATACGCAGTATTTT. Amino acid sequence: CASSYEGDGDTQYF.

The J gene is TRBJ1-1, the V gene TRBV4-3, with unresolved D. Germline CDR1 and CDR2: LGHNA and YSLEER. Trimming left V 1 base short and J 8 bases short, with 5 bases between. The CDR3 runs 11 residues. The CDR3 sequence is CASSQAGEAFF. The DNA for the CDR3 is TGCGCCAGCAGCCAAGCTGGCGAAGCTTTCTTT.

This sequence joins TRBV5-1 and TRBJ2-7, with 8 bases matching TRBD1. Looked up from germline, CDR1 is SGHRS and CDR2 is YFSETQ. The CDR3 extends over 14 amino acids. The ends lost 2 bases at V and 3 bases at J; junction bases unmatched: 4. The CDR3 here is CASSFRDRSYEQYF. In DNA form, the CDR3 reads TGCGCCAGCAGCTTCCGGGACAGGAGCTACGAGCAGTACTTC.

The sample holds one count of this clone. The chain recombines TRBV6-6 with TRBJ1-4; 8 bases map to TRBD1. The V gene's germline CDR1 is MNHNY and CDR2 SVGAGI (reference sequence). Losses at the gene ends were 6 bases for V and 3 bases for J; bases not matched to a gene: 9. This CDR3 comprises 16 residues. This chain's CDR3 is CASRGRQGSSNEKLFF. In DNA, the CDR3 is TGTGCCAGCAGGGGGAGACAGGGGTCATCTAATGAAAAACTGTTTTTT.

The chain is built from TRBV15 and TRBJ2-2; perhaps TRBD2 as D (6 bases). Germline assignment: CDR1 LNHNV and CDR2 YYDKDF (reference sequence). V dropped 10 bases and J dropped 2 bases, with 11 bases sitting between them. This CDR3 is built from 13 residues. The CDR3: CAIGLPNTGELFF. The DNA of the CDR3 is TGTGCCATCGGACTACCTAACACCGGGGAGCTGTTTTTT.

Written as DNA, the CDR3 is TGTGCCAGCACCGTGGGCGGGGGGCCCGGGGAGCTGTTTTTT. This encodes CASTVGGGPGELFF. The rearrangement links TRBV27 to TRBJ2-2, with 8 bases fitting TRBD2. The CDR3 runs 14 residues. The J segment lost 6 bases and the V segment lost 7 bases, leaving 7 bases of the junction unmatched. The germline CDR1 and CDR2 sequences are MNHEY and SMNVEV (reference sequence).

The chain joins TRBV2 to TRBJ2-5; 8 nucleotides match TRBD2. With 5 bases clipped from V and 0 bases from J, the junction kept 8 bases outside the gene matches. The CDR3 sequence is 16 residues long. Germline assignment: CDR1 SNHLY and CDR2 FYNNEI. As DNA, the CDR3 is TGTGCCAGCAGTCTCGGGGGGGCGATGGACCAAGAGACCCAGTACTTC. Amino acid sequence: CASSLGGAMDQETQYF.

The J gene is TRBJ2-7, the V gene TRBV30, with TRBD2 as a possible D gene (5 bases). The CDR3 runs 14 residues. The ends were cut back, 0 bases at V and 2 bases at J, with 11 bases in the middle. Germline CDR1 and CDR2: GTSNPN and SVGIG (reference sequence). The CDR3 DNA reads TGTGCCTGGAGTGTACGGGGTCCCGCCTACGAGCAGTACTTC. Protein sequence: CAWSVRGPAYEQYF.

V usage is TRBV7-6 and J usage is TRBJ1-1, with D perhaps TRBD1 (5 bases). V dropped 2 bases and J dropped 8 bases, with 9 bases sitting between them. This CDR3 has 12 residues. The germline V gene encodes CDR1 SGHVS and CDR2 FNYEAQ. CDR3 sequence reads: CASSLRPGEAFF. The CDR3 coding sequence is TGTGCCAGCAGCTTACGTCCAGGGGAAGCTTTCTTT.

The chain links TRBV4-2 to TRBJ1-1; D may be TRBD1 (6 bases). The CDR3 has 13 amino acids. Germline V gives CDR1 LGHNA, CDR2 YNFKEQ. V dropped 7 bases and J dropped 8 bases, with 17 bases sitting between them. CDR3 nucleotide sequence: TGTGCCAGCACCGACCTGGACAGCTTCGAAGCTTTCTTT. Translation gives CASTDLDSFEAFF.

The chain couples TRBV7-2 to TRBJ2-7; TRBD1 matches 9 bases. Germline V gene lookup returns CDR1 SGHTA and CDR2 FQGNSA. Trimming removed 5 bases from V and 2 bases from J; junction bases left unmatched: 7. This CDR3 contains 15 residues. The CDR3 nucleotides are TGTGCCAGCAGCCCTGGGACAGGGCCTCCCTACGAGCAGTACTTC. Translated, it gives CASSPGTGPPYEQYF. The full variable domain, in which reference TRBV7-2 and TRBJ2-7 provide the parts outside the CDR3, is GAGVSQSPSNKVTEKGKDVELRCDPISGHTALYWYRQSLGQGLEFLIYFQGNSAPDKSGLPSDRFSAERTGGSVSTLTIQRTQQEDSAVYLCASSPGTGPPYEQYFGPGTRLTVT.

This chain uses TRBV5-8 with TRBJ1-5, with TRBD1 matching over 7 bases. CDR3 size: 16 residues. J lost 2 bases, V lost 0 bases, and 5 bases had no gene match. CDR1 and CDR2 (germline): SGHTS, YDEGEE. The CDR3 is CASSLGQGEGNQPQHF. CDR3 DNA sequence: TGTGCCAGCAGCTTGGGGCAGGGGGAGGGCAATCAGCCCCAGCATTTT.

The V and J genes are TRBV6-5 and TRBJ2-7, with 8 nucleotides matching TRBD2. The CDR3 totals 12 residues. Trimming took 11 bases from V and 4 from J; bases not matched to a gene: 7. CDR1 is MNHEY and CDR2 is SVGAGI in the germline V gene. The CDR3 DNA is TGTGCCGCGAGAGGACTAGCTTACGAGCAGTACTTC. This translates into CAARGLAYEQYF.

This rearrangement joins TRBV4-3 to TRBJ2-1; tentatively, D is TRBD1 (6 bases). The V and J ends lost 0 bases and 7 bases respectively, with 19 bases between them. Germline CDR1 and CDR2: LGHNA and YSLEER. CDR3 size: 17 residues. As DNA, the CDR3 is TGCGCCAGCAGCCAAGATCGTGGGGGCGGCCCGAAGAATGAGCAGTTCTTC. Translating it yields CASSQDRGGGPKNEQFF.

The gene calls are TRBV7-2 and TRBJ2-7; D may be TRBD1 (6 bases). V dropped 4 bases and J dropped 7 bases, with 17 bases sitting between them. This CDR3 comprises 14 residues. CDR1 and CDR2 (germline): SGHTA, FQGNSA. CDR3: CASSSRAGAWEQYF. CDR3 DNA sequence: TGTGCCAGCAGCTCGAGAGCAGGGGCCTGGGAGCAGTACTTC.

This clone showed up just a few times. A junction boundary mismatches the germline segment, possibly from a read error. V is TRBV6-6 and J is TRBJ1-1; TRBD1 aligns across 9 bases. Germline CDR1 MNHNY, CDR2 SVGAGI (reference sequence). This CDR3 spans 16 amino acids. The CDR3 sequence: CASSDSGTGWLPEAFF. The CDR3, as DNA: TGTGCCAGCAGTGACTCCGGGACAGGGTGGCTACCTGAAGCTTTCTTT.

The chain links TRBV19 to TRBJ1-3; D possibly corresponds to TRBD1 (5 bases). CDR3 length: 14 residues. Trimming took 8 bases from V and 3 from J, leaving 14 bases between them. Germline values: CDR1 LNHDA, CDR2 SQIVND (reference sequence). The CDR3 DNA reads TGTGCCAGTCTTCGGGGGATATTTGGAAACACCATATATTTT. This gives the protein CASLRGIFGNTIYF.

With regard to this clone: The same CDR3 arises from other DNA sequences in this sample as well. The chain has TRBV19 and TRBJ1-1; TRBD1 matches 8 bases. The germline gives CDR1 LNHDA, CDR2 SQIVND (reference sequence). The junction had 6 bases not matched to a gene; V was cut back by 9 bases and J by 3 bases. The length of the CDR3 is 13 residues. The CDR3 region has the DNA TGTGCCAGCCGGACAGGGTGGGACACTGAAGCTTTCTTT. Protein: CASRTGWDTEAFF.

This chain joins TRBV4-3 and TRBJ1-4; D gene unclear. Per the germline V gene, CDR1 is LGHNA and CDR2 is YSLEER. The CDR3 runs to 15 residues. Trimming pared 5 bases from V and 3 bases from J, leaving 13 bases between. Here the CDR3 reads CASSSGRGSNEKLFF. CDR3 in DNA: TGCGCCAGCAGCTCCGGGAGAGGTTCTAATGAAAAACTGTTTTTT.

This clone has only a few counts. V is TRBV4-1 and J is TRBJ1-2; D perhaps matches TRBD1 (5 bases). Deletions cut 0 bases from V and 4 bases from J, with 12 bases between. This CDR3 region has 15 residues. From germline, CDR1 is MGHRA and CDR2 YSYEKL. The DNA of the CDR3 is TGCGCCAGCAGCCAAGACTTGACAGTCCCCTATGGCTACACCTTC. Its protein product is CASSQDLTVPYGYTF.

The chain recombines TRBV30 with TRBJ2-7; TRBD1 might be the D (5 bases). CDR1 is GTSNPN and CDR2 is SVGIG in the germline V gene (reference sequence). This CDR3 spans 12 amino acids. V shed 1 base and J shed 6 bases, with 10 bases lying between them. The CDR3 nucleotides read TGTGCCTGGAGTGGACAGCCCGGCGAGCAGTACTTC. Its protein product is CAWSGQPGEQYF.

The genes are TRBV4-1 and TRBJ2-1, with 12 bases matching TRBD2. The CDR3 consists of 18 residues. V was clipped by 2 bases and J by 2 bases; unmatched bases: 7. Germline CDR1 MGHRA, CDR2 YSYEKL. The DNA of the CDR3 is TGCGCCAGCAGCCAAAGGGAACTAGCGGGAGGAGCCTACAATGAGCAGTTCTTC. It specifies CASSQRELAGGAYNEQFF.

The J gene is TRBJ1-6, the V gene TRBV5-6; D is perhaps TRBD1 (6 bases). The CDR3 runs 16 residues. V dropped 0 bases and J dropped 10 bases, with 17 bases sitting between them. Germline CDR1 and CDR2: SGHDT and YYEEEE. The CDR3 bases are TGTGCCAGCAGCTTGGCCCGAACAGGGTTGAGATCACCCCTCCACTTT. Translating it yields CASSLARTGLRSPLHF.

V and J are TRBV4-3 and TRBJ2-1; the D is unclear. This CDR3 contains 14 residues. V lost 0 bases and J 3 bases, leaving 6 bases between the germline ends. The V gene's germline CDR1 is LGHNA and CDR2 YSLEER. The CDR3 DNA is TGCGCCAGCAGCCAAGATCTAGACTACAATGAGCAGTTCTTC. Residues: CASSQDLDYNEQFF.

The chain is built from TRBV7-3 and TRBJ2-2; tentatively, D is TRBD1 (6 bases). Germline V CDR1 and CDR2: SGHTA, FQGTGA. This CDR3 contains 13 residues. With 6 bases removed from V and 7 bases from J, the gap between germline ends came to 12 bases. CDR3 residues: CASSSQGNGELFF. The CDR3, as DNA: TGTGCCAGCAGTTCCCAGGGGAACGGGGAGCTGTTTTTT.

The CDR3 is CASSHTTAQETQYF. The CDR3 nucleotides are TGCGCCAGCAGCCATACGACAGCACAAGAGACCCAGTACTTC. The chain employs TRBV5-1 and TRBJ2-5, with D tentatively TRBD1 (5 bases). The CDR3 is made up of 14 amino acids. Looked up from germline, CDR1 is SGHRS and CDR2 is YFSETQ. Trimming shortened V by 4 bases and J by 2 bases, and 12 bases separated the two germline ends.